The 31 T cell receptor beta chains given below trace back to one sample, sequenced in a study of blood T cells in healthy people across ages. A second about 6 to 12 cycle PCR used barcoded and J-beta primers. TCRdb passed the 5' RACE reads through MiXCR, listing each CDR3 protein once. The sample comprises around 900,000 distinct CDR3 sequences, approximately 50% of which are singletons, and around a fifth rests with the top ten. What was sequenced was blood. These receptors were obtained from a woman aged 55-75 years in good health.

The chain carries TRBV7-6 and TRBJ2-5; possibly TRBD1 for D (6 bases). Judging by the DNA end, TRBJ2-7 fits better; the J call may be wrong. Germline lookup yields CDR1 SGHVS and CDR2 FNYEAQ. CDR3 length: 12 residues. CDR3 loop: CASSRGTTEQYF. In DNA, the CDR3 is TGTGCCAGCAGCCGAGGGACAACCGAGCAGTACTTC.

J is TRBJ1-2 and V is TRBV14; perhaps TRBD1 as D (5 bases). Per the germline V gene, CDR1 is SGHDN and CDR2 is FVKESK. V gave up 1 base and J gave up 6 bases, with 12 bases separating them. The CDR3 spans 14 residues. CDR3 DNA: TGTGCCAGCAGCCAAGTAGGGGACTGGGATGGCTACACCTTC. Protein: CASSQVGDWDGYTF.

The V and J genes are TRBV18 and TRBJ1-1; 7 nucleotides line up with TRBD1. Germline loops: CDR1 KGHSH, CDR2 LQKENI. CDR3 length equals 17 residues. The V and J ends lost 3 bases and 0 bases, in that order; junction bases with no gene match: 10. The CDR3 DNA reads TGTGCCAGCTCACCCAAACACCCGGGACAGATGAACACTGAAGCTTTCTTT. This encodes CASSPKHPGQMNTEAFF.

CDR3 sequence: CASSLRTSGGYEQYF. Written as DNA, the CDR3 is TGTGCCAGCAGCTTGCGGACTAGCGGAGGCTACGAGCAGTACTTC. The rearrangement uses TRBV5-4 and TRBJ2-7, with TRBD2 matching 10 bases. This CDR3 is 15 amino acids long. Trimming at V came to 1 base and at J to 3 bases, leaving 4 bases not matched to a gene. CDR1 and CDR2 (germline): SGHNT, YYREEE (reference sequence).

This clonotype was counted between two and nine times. The chain joins TRBV10-3 to TRBJ2-7, with a weak D call TRBD2 (6 bases). V was trimmed by 6 bases and J by 3 bases, leaving 9 bases between them. The germline V gene has CDR1 ENHRY and CDR2 SYGVKD. The CDR3 extends over 12 amino acids. The CDR3 sequence is CAISPGGYEQYF. The CDR3 DNA sequence: TGTGCCATCAGCCCCGGGGGCTACGAGCAGTACTTC.

The CDR3 here is CASSPDRGHYHNEQFF. CDR3 nucleotide sequence: TGTGCCAGCTCACCTGACAGGGGGCATTACCACAATGAGCAGTTCTTC. The chain recombines TRBV18 with TRBJ2-1; 10 nucleotides align to TRBD1. Germline assignment: CDR1 KGHSH and CDR2 LQKENI. The CDR3 totals 16 residues. V lost 3 bases and J lost 5; bases outside the gene matches: 7.

This clonotype was counted only a few times. The chain couples TRBV27 to TRBJ2-6, with 7 positions matching TRBD1. The CDR3 is 17 residues long. Trimming took 6 bases from V and 0 from J; bases not matched to a gene: 8. The germline CDR1 and CDR2 sequences are MNHEY and SMNVEV (reference sequence). The CDR3 DNA reads TGTGCCAGCAGACCCAGGGACAGACACTCTGGGGCCAACGTCCTGACTTTC. Translated, it gives CASRPRDRHSGANVLTF.

This clonotype showed up just a few times. This chain uses TRBV24-1 with TRBJ2-6; D uncertain. The CDR3 is 17 amino acids. Trimming shortened V by 4 bases and J by 0 bases, and 12 bases separated the two germline ends. The germline V gene has CDR1 KGHDR and CDR2 SFDVKD. CDR3 region: CATSELDNHSGANVLTF. DNA of the CDR3: TGTGCCACCAGTGAGTTAGACAACCACTCTGGGGCCAACGTCCTGACTTTC.

The chain links TRBV3-1 to TRBJ2-1; D is unclear. CDR1 and CDR2 from the germline V gene are LGHDT and YNNKEL (reference sequence). This CDR3 is built from 14 residues. V gave up 1 base and J gave up 9 bases, with 13 bases separating them. Here the CDR3 DNA reads TGTGCCAGCAGCCAAGGGCCTACAAAGATTGAGCAGTTCTTC. It encodes CASSQGPTKIEQFF.

This clonotype was counted many times. This sequence may be a read error, since a much larger clone differs from it by one base. This sequence joins TRBV20-1 and TRBJ2-3; no clear D gene. V lost 3 bases and J 7 bases, leaving 14 bases between the germline ends. CDR3 length: 13 residues. In germline, CDR1 is DFQATT, CDR2 SNEGSKA (reference sequence). The CDR3 region is CSASAGIINTQYF. The DNA for the CDR3 is TGCAGTGCTAGTGCTGGAATAATAAATACGCAGTATTTT.

In its sample, this clonotype was seen a few times. The chain has TRBV20-1 and TRBJ2-1; a possible D gene is TRBD1 (5 bases). From germline, CDR1 is DFQATT and CDR2 SNEGSKA (reference sequence). CDR3 size: 13 residues. V dropped 6 bases and J dropped 10 bases, with 19 bases sitting between them. The DNA for the CDR3 is TGCAGTGCACCTATTAGGGGTTTGGGGGAGCAGTTCTTC. Protein: CSAPIRGLGEQFF.

V gene TRBV7-7 combines with J gene TRBJ2-1; D could derive from TRBD1 or TRBD2 (5 bases each). Germline V gene sequence: CDR1 SSHAT, CDR2 FNYEAQ (reference sequence). CDR3 length: 14 amino acids. The V end was cut by 5 bases, the J end by 4 bases, with 12 bases between. CDR3 amino acids: CASSRGPNYNEQFF. For the CDR3, the DNA is TGTGCCAGCAGCCGGGGACCGAATTACAATGAGCAGTTCTTC.

To note about this clonotype: An end of the junction does not agree with germline; a read error may underlie this. The rearrangement joins TRBV27 to TRBJ1-1, with D unclear. Germline V gene data show CDR1 as MNHEY and CDR2 as SMNVEV (reference sequence). The CDR3 covers 13 residues. The CDR3 bases are TGTGCCAACAGTGTAATGGAGAACACTGAAGCTTTCTTT. It translates to CANSVMENTEAFF.

The V call is TRBV7-2, the J call TRBJ2-1; TRBD1 aligns across 9 bases. The CDR3 runs 14 residues. J gave up 9 bases and V 5 bases, and 8 bases lay outside the gene matches. Germline CDR1 SGHTA, CDR2 FQGNSA. DNA of the CDR3: TGTGCCAGCAGCCCTACAGGGGGCCGGAGTGAGCAGTTCTTC. Translation gives CASSPTGGRSEQFF.

V is TRBV2 and J is TRBJ1-4, with D perhaps TRBD1 (6 bases). The CDR3 is 15 amino acids. Trimming removed 6 bases from V and 7 bases from J, with 18 bases in between. Germline lookup yields CDR1 SNHLY and CDR2 FYNNEI. The chain's CDR3 is CASRPEGGRREKLFF. The DNA for the CDR3 is TGTGCCAGCAGACCTGAAGGGGGGCGCCGTGAAAAACTGTTTTTT.

The chain carries TRBV4-2 and TRBJ2-3; the D call may be TRBD1 or TRBD2 (5 bases each). Germline loops: CDR1 LGHNA, CDR2 YNFKEQ. CDR3 length: 16 residues. V gave up 0 bases and J gave up 1 base, with 11 bases separating them. The CDR3 DNA sequence: TGTGCCAGCAGCCAAGATGGGTGGGACCGCACAGATACGCAGTATTTT. Its translation: CASSQDGWDRTDTQYF.

This clonotype turned up a few times. The chain combines TRBV27 with TRBJ2-1, with D perhaps assigned TRBD1 or TRBD2 (5 bases each). The V end was cut by 2 bases, the J end by 6 bases, with 14 bases between. This CDR3 has 15 residues. In germline, CDR1 is MNHEY, CDR2 SMNVEV (reference sequence). CDR3 in DNA: TGTGCCAGCAGTTTAGAGGAGGCAGGGTTCAATGAGCAGTTCTTC. Translation: CASSLEEAGFNEQFF.

The chain links TRBV20-1 to TRBJ1-1; tentatively, D is TRBD1 (5 bases). Germline CDR1 DFQATT, CDR2 SNEGSKA (reference sequence). This CDR3 has 14 amino acids. V lost 6 bases to trimming and J lost 0 bases, with 14 bases between them. The CDR3 bases are TGCAGTGCCCCCTCCGGCAGGGTGAACACTGAAGCTTTCTTT. It is translated as CSAPSGRVNTEAFF.

The V call is TRBV28, the J call TRBJ2-1; TRBD2 is a possible D gene (6 bases). Trimming left V 2 bases short and J 9 bases short, with 8 bases between. The CDR3 extends over 12 amino acids. CDR1 is MDHEN and CDR2 is SYDVKM in the germline V gene. Here the CDR3 DNA reads TGTGCCAGCAGTTTAAGGGACTTTGAGCAGTTCTTC. It codes for CASSLRDFEQFF. Drawing the rest from reference TRBV28 and TRBJ2-1, the complete variable domain is DVKVTQSSRYLVKRTGEKVFLECVQDMDHENMFWYRQDPGLGLRLIYFSYDVKMKEKGDIPEGYSVSREKKERFSLILESASTNQTSMYLCASSLRDFEQFFGPGTRLTVL.

The chain employs TRBV10-1 and TRBJ2-3; D is uncertain. Germline V gene lookup returns CDR1 WNHNN and CDR2 SYGVQD (reference sequence). The CDR3 totals 14 residues. V lost 3 bases and J lost 2, with 9 bases in between. Here the CDR3 DNA reads TGCGCCAGCAGTGACGGCAGGCCCACAGATACGCAGTATTTT. It translates to CASSDGRPTDTQYF.

This clonotype appeared once. One end of the junction does not line up with germline, which may come from a read error. The V gene is TRBV5-1, the J gene TRBJ2-5; 7 positions match TRBD2. CDR3 length: 14 residues. The germline gives CDR1 SGHRS, CDR2 YFSETQ. CDR3: CASNLSLAEETQYF. The CDR3 DNA follows: TGCGCCAGCAACTTGTCTCTAGCGGAAGAGACCCAGTACTTC.

This clonotype has just one count. The rearrangement joins TRBV5-1 to TRBJ2-5; D unclear. V was trimmed by 2 bases and J by 4 bases, leaving 9 bases between them. Germline loops: CDR1 SGHRS, CDR2 YFSETQ. This CDR3 region has 13 residues. This chain's CDR3 is CASSFDLRETQYF. CDR3 DNA: TGCGCCAGCAGCTTCGATCTCAGAGAGACCCAGTACTTC.

V usage is TRBV4-3 and J usage is TRBJ2-2; 9 bases match TRBD2. The germline CDR1 and CDR2 sequences are LGHNA and YSLEER. The V gene end was trimmed by 4 bases and the J gene end by 9 bases; junction bases not matched to a gene: 15. This CDR3 contains 17 residues. CDR3 DNA: TGCGCCAGCAGCCCAGAGGTGCGAGCGGGAGGTAACCGGGAGCTGTTTTTT. Amino acid sequence: CASSPEVRAGGNRELFF.

This clonotype was counted only a few times. The genes are TRBV27 and TRBJ2-1; 8 bases map to TRBD2. The junction had 14 bases not matched to a gene; V was cut back by 5 bases and J by 8 bases. Per germline, CDR1 MNHEY and CDR2 SMNVEV (reference sequence). This CDR3 contains 16 residues. CDR3 nucleotides: TGTGCCAGCAGTAGGAGAGGAGCGGGAGTGGTGGATGAGCAGTTCTTC. Encoded protein: CASSRRGAGVVDEQFF.

The sample holds one count of this clonotype. The V call is TRBV3-1, the J call TRBJ2-7; tentatively, D is TRBD1 (6 bases). CDR1 and CDR2 from the germline V gene are LGHDT and YNNKEL (reference sequence). The CDR3 runs to 15 residues. The ends were cut back, 3 bases at V and 3 bases at J, with 15 bases in the middle. For the CDR3, the DNA is TGTGCCAGCAGCCAGACCATTACAGGGTACTACGAGCAGTACTTC. Translation: CASSQTITGYYEQYF.

Only one count was recorded for this clonotype. This sequence joins TRBV20-1 and TRBJ2-7, with D perhaps TRBD2 (6 bases). The DNA end lines up better with TRBJ2-5; the J call may be wrong. Germline-derived CDR1 and CDR2 are DFQATT and SNEGSKA (reference sequence). The CDR3 length is 12 residues. The DNA of the CDR3 is TGCAGTGCTAGTGCGGGGCTGGAGACCCAGTACTTC. This codes for CSASAGLETQYF.

The chain employs TRBV30 and TRBJ2-6; no firm D call. Trimming shortened V by 4 bases and J by 0 bases, and 10 bases separated the two germline ends. Germline CDR1 reads GTSNPN; CDR2 reads SVGIG (reference sequence). The CDR3 extends over 15 amino acids. The CDR3 spells CAWNLGFSGANVLTF. CDR3 DNA sequence: TGTGCCTGGAACCTCGGTTTCTCTGGGGCCAACGTCCTGACTTTC.

This clonotype was detected only a few times. This chain uses TRBV3-1 with TRBJ2-7; maybe TRBD2 (5 bases). Per the germline V gene, CDR1 is LGHDT and CDR2 is YNNKEL (reference sequence). The CDR3 runs 16 residues. The germline V and J ends were trimmed by 0 bases and 2 bases, with 14 bases remaining between them. In nucleotides, the CDR3 is TGTGCCAGCAGCCAAGATATAAGCGGCGCCGCCTACGAGCAGTACTTC. This codes for CASSQDISGAAYEQYF.

The chain uses TRBV6-5 and TRBJ2-7; D is uncertain. Gene TRBJ2-5 matches the end of the DNA better, so the J call may be wrong. CDR1 is MNHEY, CDR2 SVGAGI, per germline. The CDR3 consists of 15 residues. The CDR3 DNA reads TGTGCCAGCAGTTACTCGGCGGAGTCCGTCGAGACCCAGTACTTC. It is translated as CASSYSAESVETQYF.

This clonotype occurred a few times. V is TRBV29-1 and J is TRBJ2-1; TRBD2 aligns across 11 bases. Trimming at V came to 3 bases and at J to 4 bases, leaving 8 bases not matched to a gene. The CDR3 is 16 amino acids. CDR1 and CDR2 from the germline V gene are SQVTM and ANQGSEA. The CDR3 spells CSVDRLAGNEYNEQFF. CDR3 coding DNA: TGCAGCGTTGACCGACTAGCGGGGAACGAGTACAATGAGCAGTTCTTC.

This sequence joins TRBV3-1 and TRBJ2-6, with 7 bases that match TRBD1. V lost 8 bases, J lost 1 base, and 8 bases stayed unmatched. This CDR3 has 16 amino acids. CDR1 LGHDT and CDR2 YNNKEL come from the germline V gene (reference sequence). The DNA for the CDR3 is TGTGCCAGCCAAGGGGGCGTGGGATCTGGGGCCAACGTCCTGACTTTC. Translation gives CASQGGVGSGANVLTF.